The 30 T cell receptor beta chains below all came from one sample that was sequenced in a study of blood T cell repertoires in COVID-19. Libraries were prepared by immunoSEQ multiplex PCR; TCRdb keeps only in-frame clonotypes and omits some of them. Of about 280,000 clones detected, 65% to 90% appear once; the ten largest clones hold 4.5% to 5.5%. The specimen was peripheral blood. The receptors here all came from a man in his fifties or sixties with active or convalescent COVID-19.

The table lists this clone with a few counts. This chain joins TRBV9 and TRBJ2-3, with TRBD2 identical over 9 bases. With V trimmed by 0 bases and J by 7 bases, 9 bases remained unmatched. The CDR3 has 16 amino acids. Germline V lookup: CDR1 SGDLS, CDR2 YYNGEE. DNA for the CDR3: TGTGCCAGCAGCGTAGATGGGCTAGCGGGACGGAATACGCAGTATTTT. Residues: CASSVDGLAGRNTQYF.

Only a few counts were recorded for this clone. V is TRBV28 and J is TRBJ2-7; 12 bases agree with TRBD2. This CDR3 is 19 amino acids long. V lost 2 bases to trimming and J lost 1 base; unmatched junction nucleotides: 12. The germline V gene has CDR1 MDHEN and CDR2 SYDVKM. CDR3 sequence reads: CASSLPLLQTSGRSYEQYF. The CDR3 nucleotides are TGTGCCAGCAGTTTACCCCTTCTTCAAACTAGCGGGAGGTCCTACGAGCAGTACTTC. The complete variable domain, with remaining parts taken from reference TRBV28 and TRBJ2-7, reads DVKVTQSSRYLVKRTGEKVFLECVQDMDHENMFWYRQDPGLGLRLIYFSYDVKMKEKGDIPEGYSVSREKKERFSLILESASTNQTSMYLCASSLPLLQTSGRSYEQYFGPGTRLTVT.

This chain uses TRBV7-2 with TRBJ1-5, with D perhaps TRBD1 (6 bases). The V end lost 4 bases, the J end lost 0 bases, and 10 bases lay between the germline ends. The CDR3 totals 15 residues. Per germline, CDR1 SGHTA and CDR2 FQGNSA. CDR3 region: CASSYDRSSNQPQHF. CDR3 bases: TGTGCCAGCAGCTATGACAGGTCTAGCAATCAGCCCCAGCATTTT. Full variable domain (remainder filled in from reference TRBV7-2 and TRBJ1-5): GAGVSQSPSNKVTEKGKDVELRCDPISGHTALYWYRQSLGQGLEFLIYFQGNSAPDKSGLPSDRFSAERTGGSVSTLTIQRTQQEDSAVYLCASSYDRSSNQPQHFGDGTRLSIL.

This clone was seen only once. The chain links TRBV7-8 to TRBJ1-2, with a weak D call TRBD1 (5 bases). CDR1 is SGHVS, CDR2 FQNEAQ, per germline. V lost 5 bases, J lost 1 base, and 11 bases lay in between. CDR3 length: 14 residues. CDR3 protein: CASSAGRVNYGYTF. CDR3 DNA sequence: TGTGCCAGCAGCGCAGGGAGGGTTAACTATGGCTACACCTTC.

The J gene is TRBJ2-1, the V gene TRBV29-1, with D tentatively TRBD2 (6 bases). Deletions cut 7 bases from V and 8 bases from J, with 24 bases between. Per the germline V gene, CDR1 is SQVTM and CDR2 is ANQGSEA. The CDR3 is 15 amino acids. CDR3 nucleotides: TGCAGCGCCCTAATACCGGAGGGCCTTGTGGATGAGCAGTTCTTC. Its protein product is CSALIPEGLVDEQFF.

The CDR3 DNA is TGCAGCGTTGAGAAGGCTAGCGGGAGCCTATGGGAGCAGTTCTTC. This codes for CSVEKASGSLWEQFF. This chain joins TRBV29-1 and TRBJ2-1; 10 nucleotides agree with TRBD2. J gave up 10 bases and V 3 bases, and 12 bases lay outside the gene matches. The germline CDR1 and CDR2 sequences are SQVTM and ANQGSEA. The CDR3 has 15 residues.

This chain links TRBV5-1 with TRBJ1-2; the D gene is possibly TRBD1 (5 bases). The CDR3 sequence is 15 residues long. Germline V gene sequence: CDR1 SGHRS, CDR2 YFSETQ. Between the trimmed V and J ends, which lost 0 bases and 7 bases, there was a span of 16 bases. The CDR3 loop reads CASSLETGLFGGYTF. The CDR3 DNA reads TGCGCCAGCAGCTTGGAGACGGGACTGTTCGGTGGCTACACCTTC.

The chain combines TRBV9 with TRBJ2-5; D may be TRBD1 (6 bases). V was pared by 2 bases and J by 1 base, with 9 bases between. Germline CDR1 reads SGDLS; CDR2 reads YYNGEE. This CDR3 is 14 amino acids long. The CDR3 DNA follows: TGTGCCAGCAGCGTCGGGACACTCCAAGAGACCCAGTACTTC. It codes for CASSVGTLQETQYF.

The chain employs TRBV4-1 and TRBJ2-2; 8 positions match TRBD2. The germline gives CDR1 MGHRA, CDR2 YSYEKL. The CDR3 has 16 amino acids. V was pared by 1 base and J by 5 bases, with 6 bases of the junction left unmatched. CDR3 nucleotides: TGCGCCAGCAGCCAAGGTTCGGGCGGGAGGACCGGGGAGCTGTTTTTT. This translates into CASSQGSGGRTGELFF.

The genes are TRBV6-1 and TRBJ1-2, with 9 positions matching TRBD1. Trimming cost V 4 bases and J 3 bases; bases outside gene matches: 9. The CDR3 is 16 residues long. Germline V CDR1 and CDR2: MNHNS, SASEGT. The DNA of the CDR3 is TGTGCCAGCAGTGCCCACTACAGGGGGCGAGACTATGGCTACACCTTC. Translating it yields CASSAHYRGRDYGYTF.

The chain joins TRBV25-1 to TRBJ1-1; 8 nucleotides align to TRBD1. J gave up 5 bases and V 7 bases, and 6 bases lay outside the gene matches. CDR1 and CDR2 from the germline V gene are MGHDK and SYGVNS. The CDR3 length is 13 residues. Written as DNA, the CDR3 is TGTGCCAGCACCGGACAGGGTATGACTGAAGCTTTCTTT. Translating gives CASTGQGMTEAFF.

The chain recombines TRBV3-1 (or the pseudogene TRBV3-2) with TRBJ2-7; 7 bases are shared with TRBD2. This CDR3 is 14 amino acids long. Germline V gene data show CDR1 as LGHDT and CDR2 as YNNKEL (reference sequence). V trimming: 5 bases; J trimming: 7 bases; junction bases outside the gene matches: 11. The CDR3 nucleotides read TGTGCCAGCAGCGTTACTAGCGCCCCAAGGGAGCAGTACTTC. Translating gives CASSVTSAPREQYF.

Here the CDR3 DNA reads TGTGCCAGCAGCTTAGCGGGAGCCCTCTGGCAAGAGACCCAGTACTTC. Its translation is CASSLAGALWQETQYF. V is TRBV7-2 and J is TRBJ2-5; D is perhaps TRBD2 (5 bases). CDR3 length: 16 amino acids. Trimming removed 0 bases at V and 2 bases at J, with 13 bases between. Germline V gives CDR1 SGHTA, CDR2 FQGNSA.

This rearrangement joins TRBV2 to TRBJ2-7; D possibly corresponds to TRBD1 (6 bases). V lost 5 bases and J lost 4, with 12 bases in between. The length of the CDR3 is 13 residues. The germline V gene encodes CDR1 SNHLY and CDR2 FYNNEI. The CDR3 spells CASSRDTKYEQYF. The CDR3 bases are TGTGCCAGCAGTAGGGACACGAAGTACGAGCAGTACTTC.

V and J are TRBV30 and TRBJ2-5; 9 bases agree with TRBD1. The CDR3 extends over 15 amino acids. V trimming: 3 bases; J trimming: 2 bases; junction bases outside the gene matches: 7. From germline, CDR1 is GTSNPN and CDR2 SVGIG (reference sequence). CDR3 DNA sequence: TGTGCCTGGAGAGTGTGGACAGGGGCGCAAGAGACCCAGTACTTC. Translated, it gives CAWRVWTGAQETQYF.

V usage is TRBV5-1 and J usage is TRBJ2-7; D remains unclear. Trimming removed 3 bases from V and 3 bases from J, with 10 bases in between. Germline-derived CDR1 and CDR2 are SGHRS and YFSETQ. The CDR3 contains 13 residues. CDR3 in DNA: TGCGCCAGCAGCTCGGAGCAATACTACGAGCAGTACTTC. Amino acids: CASSSEQYYEQYF.

The chain has TRBV4-3 and TRBJ1-2, with TRBD1 identical over 8 bases. Germline-derived CDR1 and CDR2 are LGHNA and YSLEER. The ends lost 0 bases at V and 7 bases at J; junction bases unmatched: 7. The CDR3 runs to 15 residues. In DNA form, the CDR3 reads TGCGCCAGCAGCCAAGATGAAGGACAGGGTTCTGGCTACACCTTC. Translation: CASSQDEGQGSGYTF.

This chain joins TRBV5-1 and TRBJ2-1; 11 bases are shared with TRBD2. J gave up 4 bases and V 6 bases, and 3 bases lay outside the gene matches. CDR3 size: 14 residues. The germline V gene has CDR1 SGHRS and CDR2 YFSETQ. The CDR3 loop reads CASTGTSGYNEQFF. In nucleotides, the CDR3 is TGCGCCAGCACCGGGACTAGCGGATACAATGAGCAGTTCTTC.

The V and J genes are TRBV5-1 and TRBJ2-5; D might be TRBD2 (7 bases). In germline, CDR1 is SGHRS, CDR2 YFSETQ. V was trimmed by 0 bases and J by 5 bases, leaving 17 bases between them. The CDR3 loop spans 16 amino acids. The CDR3 reads CASSLAIGGRGETQYF. The CDR3 bases are TGCGCCAGCAGCTTGGCCATCGGGGGGCGCGGGGAGACCCAGTACTTC.

This chain connects TRBV6-5 to TRBJ2-3; D gene ambiguous. Trimming cost V 6 bases and J 0 bases, with 13 bases left between them. The CDR3 is 15 amino acids. Per the germline V gene, CDR1 is MNHEY and CDR2 is SVGAGI. CDR3 nucleotides: TGTGCCAGCAGCCTTGGTGAAACTAGCACAGATACGCAGTATTTT. It encodes CASSLGETSTDTQYF.

Here the CDR3 reads CASSREAGGGNEQFF. CDR3 DNA: TGTGCCAGCAGTCGAGAAGCGGGAGGGGGCAATGAGCAGTTCTTC. This chain joins TRBV27 and TRBJ2-1; 10 bases are shared with TRBD2. V lost 5 bases and J lost 6; bases outside the gene matches: 7. The germline V gene has CDR1 MNHEY and CDR2 SMNVEV (reference sequence). This CDR3 contains 15 residues.

The rearrangement links TRBV5-6 to TRBJ1-1; D remains ambiguous. CDR3 size: 12 residues. From germline, CDR1 is SGHDT and CDR2 YYEEEE. Between the trimmed V and J ends, which lost 6 bases and 3 bases, there was a span of 9 bases. CDR3 sequence (DNA): TGTGCCAGCACCGAGGGATACACTGAAGCTTTCTTT. It codes for CASTEGYTEAFF. The variable domain in full, completed from reference TRBV5-6 and TRBJ1-1, reads DAGVTQSPTHLIKTRGQQVTLRCSPKSGHDTVSWYQQALGQGPQFIFQYYEEEERQRGNFPDRFSGHQFPNYSSELNVNALLLGDSALYLCASTEGYTEAFFGQGTRLTVV.

The rearrangement uses TRBV24-1 and TRBJ2-1; 8 bases agree with TRBD1. From germline, CDR1 is KGHDR and CDR2 SFDVKD. The CDR3 runs 12 residues. The V gene end was trimmed by 3 bases and the J gene end by 16 bases; junction bases not matched to a gene: 7. The CDR3 sequence is CATSDLQGAPFF. The CDR3 bases are TGTGCCACCAGTGATCTTCAGGGGGCTCCTTTCTTC.

Written as DNA, the CDR3 is TGTGCCAGCACCTTGGGTACGGGTTCCCACAATGAGCAGTTCTTC. Translation gives CASTLGTGSHNEQFF. The chain carries TRBV11-2 and TRBJ2-1; D is ambiguous. The CDR3 has 15 residues. Germline V gene sequence: CDR1 SGHAT, CDR2 FQNNGV. V lost 7 bases and J 5 bases, leaving 18 bases between the germline ends. The complete variable domain, with remaining parts taken from reference TRBV11-2 and TRBJ2-1, reads EAGVAQSPRYKIIEKRQSVAFWCNPISGHATLYWYQQILGQGPKLLIQFQNNGVVDDSQLPKDRFSAERLKGVDSTLKIQPAKLEDSAVYLCASTLGTGSHNEQFFGPGTRLTVL.

V usage is TRBV2 and J usage is TRBJ2-1, with TRBD2 as a possible D gene (5 bases). The CDR3 contains 12 residues. The V end was cut by 5 bases, the J end by 8 bases, with 10 bases between. Germline CDR1 SNHLY, CDR2 FYNNEI. The CDR3 DNA follows: TGTGCCAGCAGTCTCTCGGGGTATGAGCAGTTCTTC. As protein: CASSLSGYEQFF.

The J gene is TRBJ2-7, the V gene TRBV2; TRBD2 matches 11 bases. This CDR3 is built from 13 residues. The V and J ends lost 8 bases and 4 bases, in that order; junction bases with no gene match: 4. CDR1 is SNHLY and CDR2 is FYNNEI in the germline V gene. The CDR3 reads CASGASGRYEQYF. CDR3 DNA: TGTGCCAGCGGGGCTAGCGGGAGGTACGAGCAGTACTTC.

The V and J genes are TRBV7-8 and TRBJ2-7, with 10 bases identical to TRBD1. The ends lost 4 bases at V and 3 bases at J; junction bases unmatched: 18. The germline CDR1 and CDR2 sequences are SGHVS and FQNEAQ. The CDR3 has 19 amino acids. The CDR3 loop is CASSSTAYRDRGYIYEQYF. The CDR3 bases are TGTGCCAGCAGCTCCACTGCGTACCGGGACAGGGGATATATCTACGAGCAGTACTTC.

This sequence joins TRBV10-3 and TRBJ1-4, with a weak D call TRBD1 (5 bases). V was trimmed by 0 bases and J by 0 bases, leaving 11 bases between them. Germline CDR1 and CDR2: ENHRY and SYGVKD. The CDR3 is 17 residues long. In DNA, the CDR3 is TGTGCCATCAGTGAGTCCTGGTCAGGGACAACTAATGAAAAACTGTTTTTT. Amino acid sequence: CAISESWSGTTNEKLFF.

This chain uses TRBV5-4 with TRBJ1-3, with TRBD1 identical over 7 bases. CDR1 and CDR2 from the germline V gene are SGHNT and YYREEE (reference sequence). The CDR3 loop spans 14 amino acids. V trimming: 4 bases; J trimming: 2 bases; junction bases outside the gene matches: 3. CDR3 DNA sequence: TGTGCCAGCAGCGCCGGGACAGCTGGAAACACCATATATTTT. Residues: CASSAGTAGNTIYF.

This sequence joins TRBV10-3 and TRBJ2-2; 7 bases map to TRBD2. CDR1 and CDR2 from the germline V gene are ENHRY and SYGVKD. V shed 4 bases, J shed 2 bases, and the junction held 7 bases outside the gene matches. CDR3 length equals 16 residues. The CDR3 loop reads CAISVRLAANTGELFF. DNA for the CDR3: TGTGCCATCAGTGTTAGACTAGCAGCTAACACCGGGGAGCTGTTTTTT.